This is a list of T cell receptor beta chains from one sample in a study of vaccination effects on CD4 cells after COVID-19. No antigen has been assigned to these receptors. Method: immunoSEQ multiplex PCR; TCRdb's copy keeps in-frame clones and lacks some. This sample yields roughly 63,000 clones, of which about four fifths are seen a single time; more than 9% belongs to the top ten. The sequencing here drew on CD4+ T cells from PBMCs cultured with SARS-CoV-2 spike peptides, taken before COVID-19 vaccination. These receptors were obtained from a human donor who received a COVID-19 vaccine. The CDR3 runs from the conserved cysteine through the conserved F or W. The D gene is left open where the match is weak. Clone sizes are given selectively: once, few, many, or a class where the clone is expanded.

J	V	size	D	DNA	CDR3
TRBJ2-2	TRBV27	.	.	TGTGCCAGCAGTTTACTTCAGGGTTCAGGTCACGGGGAGCTGTTTTTT	CASSLLQGSGHGELFF
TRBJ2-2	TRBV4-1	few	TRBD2	TGCGCCAGCAGCCATTGGGGACTAGCGCGCGGCACCGGGGAGCTGTTTTTT	CASSHWGLARGTGELFF
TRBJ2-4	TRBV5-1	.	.	TGCGCCAGCAGCCCCTATAAGGACAGCCTAGCCAAAAACATTCAGTACTTC	CASSPYKDSLAKNIQYF
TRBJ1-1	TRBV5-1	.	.	TGCGCCAGCAACCCTGACAGCATGAACACTGAAGCTTTCTTT	CASNPDSMNTEAFF
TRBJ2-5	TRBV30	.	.	TGTGCCTGGAGTGTATCAGGGTCTAAAGAGACCCAGTACTTC	CAWSVSGSKETQYF
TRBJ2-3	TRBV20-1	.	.	TGCAGTGCTTTAACAGGACATACGCAGTATTTT	CSALTGHTQYF
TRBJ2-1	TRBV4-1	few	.	TGCGCCAGCAGCCAACCACTCGACAATGAGCAGTTCTTC	CASSQPLDNEQFF
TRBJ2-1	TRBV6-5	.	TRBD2	TGTGCCAGCAGTTCCACTAAAGCGGGGGGGTTGGGTGAGCAGTTCTTC	CASSSTKAGGLGEQFF
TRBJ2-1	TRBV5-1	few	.	TGCGCCAGCAGCTTTAGCTCTAGCTCCTACAATGAGCAGTTCTTC	CASSFSSSSYNEQFF
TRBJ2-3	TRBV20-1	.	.	TGCAGTGCTAGTCCCCCCGGGGTAGATACGCAGTATTTT	CSASPPGVDTQYF
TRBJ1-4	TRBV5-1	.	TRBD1	TGCGCCAGCAGCTTGGTTGGGACAGCAAATGAAAAACTGTTTTTT	CASSLVGTANEKLFF
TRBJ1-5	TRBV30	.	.	TGTGCCTGGAGTGTAGGGACTTTAGGCAATCAGCCCCAGCATTTT	CAWSVGTLGNQPQHF
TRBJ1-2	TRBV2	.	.	TGTGCCAGCAGTAACGTTCCGGGGGGCTATGACTATGGCTACACCTTC	CASSNVPGGYDYGYTF
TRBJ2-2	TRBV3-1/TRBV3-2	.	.	TGTGCCAGCAGCCAAGCCCTGGCCTCTGGGCGGGAGCTGTTTTTT	CASSQALASGRELFF
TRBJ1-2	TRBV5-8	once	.	TGTGCCAGCTTTACTCAACTCGGAAAGGGCTACACCTTC	CASFTQLGKGYTF
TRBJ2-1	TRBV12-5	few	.	TGTGCTAGTGGTTTGGCCACCGGGACGGTGAAATACAATGAGCAGTTCTTC	CASGLATGTVKYNEQFF
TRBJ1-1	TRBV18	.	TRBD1	TGTGCCAGCTCATCACAGGGGAAAGGGGGGTCTGAAGCTTTCTTT	CASSSQGKGGSEAFF
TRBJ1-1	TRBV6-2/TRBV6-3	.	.	TGTGCCAGCAGTAACCTATATGGAACTGAAGCTTTCTTT	CASSNLYGTEAFF
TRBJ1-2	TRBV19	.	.	TGTGCCAGTAGTTCCTGGACAGACTATGGCTACACCTTC	CASSSWTDYGYTF
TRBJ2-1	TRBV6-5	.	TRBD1	TGTGCCAGCAGGGCTCGACAGGGTTCGTACAATGAGCAGTTCTTC	CASRARQGSYNEQFF
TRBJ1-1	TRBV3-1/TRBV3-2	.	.	TGTGCCAGCAGCCAGATAAATTTTGGGGGAGGGAACACTGAAGCTTTCTTT	CASSQINFGGGNTEAFF
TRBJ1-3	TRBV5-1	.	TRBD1	TGCGCCAGCAGCTTGCAGGGGGCGCTTGGAAACACCATATATTTT	CASSLQGALGNTIYF
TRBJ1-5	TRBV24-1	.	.	TGTGCCACCAGTGTTGATGGCGCCAATCAGCCCCAGCATTTT	CATSVDGANQPQHF
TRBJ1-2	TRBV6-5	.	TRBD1	TGTGCCAGCAGTCGGAAACAGGGGGCAGGTGGCTACACCTTC	CASSRKQGAGGYTF
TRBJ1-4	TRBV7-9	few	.	TGTGCCAGCAGCTTAGGCCCGGGCAGCCTTAATGAAAAACTGTTTTTT	CASSLGPGSLNEKLFF
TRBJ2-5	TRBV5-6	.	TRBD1	TGTGCCAGCAGCGAGGGGACAGAAGAGACCCAGTACTTC	CASSEGTEETQYF
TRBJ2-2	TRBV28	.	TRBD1	TGTGCCAGCTTCCCGACAGGGATCCGTCTCGGGGAGCTGTTTTTT	CASFPTGIRLGELFF
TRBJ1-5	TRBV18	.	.	TGTGCCAGCTCACGGCAGGACAATCAGCCCCAGCATTTT	CASSRQDNQPQHF
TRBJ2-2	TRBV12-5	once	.	TGTGCTAGTGGCCTTGGTAGGTCTGAGGGCACCGGGGAGCTGTTTTTT	CASGLGRSEGTGELFF
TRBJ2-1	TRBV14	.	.	TGTGCCAGCAGCCAACTGAGGGGAGGGACAATCCAATCCTACAATGAGCAGTTCTTC	CASSQLRGGTIQSYNEQFF
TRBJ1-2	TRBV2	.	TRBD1	TGTGCCAGCAGTGAACGGGGACAGGGGGCACGCGGCTACACCTTC	CASSERGQGARGYTF
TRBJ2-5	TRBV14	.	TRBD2	TGTGCCAGCAGCCTTGGCGGGGGGTACCAAGAGACCCAGTACTTC	CASSLGGGYQETQYF
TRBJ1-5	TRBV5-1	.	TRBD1	TGCGCCAGCAGCGCGACAGGGGAAGAGCCCCAGCATTTT	CASSATGEEPQHF
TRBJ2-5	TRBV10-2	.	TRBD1	TGCGCCAGCAGTGACCGGACAGGGGGAGAGACCCAGTACTTC	CASSDRTGGETQYF
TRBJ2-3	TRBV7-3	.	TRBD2	TGTGCCAGCAGCCCCTCTAGCGGGGGCCCAGATACGCAGTATTTT	CASSPSSGGPDTQYF
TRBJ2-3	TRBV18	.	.	TGTGCCAGCTCACCACCTGGCGCAGATACGCAGTATTTT	CASSPPGADTQYF
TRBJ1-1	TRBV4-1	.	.	TGCGCCAGCAAGGGCAGGGAGACTGAAGCTTTCTTT	CASKGRETEAFF
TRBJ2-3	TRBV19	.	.	TGTGCCAGTAGTATAGCATTCTACCCCCCTACGCAGTATTTT	CASSIAFYPPTQYF
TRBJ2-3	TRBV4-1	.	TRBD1	TGCGCCAGCACCCAGGGACAGGGGGCAAGTACGCAGTATTTT	CASTQGQGASTQYF
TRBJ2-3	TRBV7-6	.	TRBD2	TGTGCCAGCAGCCCAGGGAGCGGGGGGTTTGGAACAGATACGCAGTATTTT	CASSPGSGGFGTDTQYF
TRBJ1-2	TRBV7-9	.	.	TGTGCCAGCAGCCCGAAGAGGGGCGAGGACTATGGCTACACCTTC	CASSPKRGEDYGYTF
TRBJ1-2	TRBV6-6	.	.	TGTGCCAGCGAGCGGGGGCCCTATGGCTACACCTTC	CASERGPYGYTF
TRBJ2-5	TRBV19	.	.	TGTGCCAGTAGTCCCACCGGGCTCCGAAGGACCCAGTACTTC	CASSPTGLRRTQYF
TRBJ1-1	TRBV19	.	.	TGTGCCAGTAGTGTCCGGGACCCGGGGGCCACTGAAGCTTTCTTT	CASSVRDPGATEAFF
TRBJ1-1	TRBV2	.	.	TGTGCCAGCAAGGTACAGCCGAACACTGAAGCTTTCTTT	CASKVQPNTEAFF
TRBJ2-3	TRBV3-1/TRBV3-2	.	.	TGTGCCAGCAGCAGCCGGGTGGGGCGGGCAGATACGCAGTATTTT	CASSSRVGRADTQYF
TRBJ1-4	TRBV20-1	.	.	TGCAGTGCTAGTCGCGGTGAAAAACTGTTTTTT	CSASRGEKLFF
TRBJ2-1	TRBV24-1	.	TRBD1	TGTGCCACCAGTGATTTACAAGTCGGGACAGGGCTATACAATGAGCAGTTCTTC	CATSDLQVGTGLYNEQFF
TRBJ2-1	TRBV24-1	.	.	TGTGCCACCAGTGATCCCACGGGGGTCAATGAGCAGTTCTTC	CATSDPTGVNEQFF
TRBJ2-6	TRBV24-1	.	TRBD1	TGTGCCACCAGTGATCATCCAGGGGGTAGGGCTGGGGCCAACGTCCTGACTTTC	CATSDHPGGRAGANVLTF
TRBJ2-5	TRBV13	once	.	TGTGCCAGCAGCAAACTTGGTCCCGGGACCCAGTACTTC	CASSKLGPGTQYF
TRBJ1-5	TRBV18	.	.	TGTGCCAGCTCACAACAAGCGGGTAATCAGCCCCAGCATTTT	CASSQQAGNQPQHF
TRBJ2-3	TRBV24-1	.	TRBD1	TGTGCCACCAGTGATTTCCCAGGGACAGGTAGCACAGATACGCAGTATTTT	CATSDFPGTGSTDTQYF
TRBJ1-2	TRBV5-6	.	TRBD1	TGTGCCAGCAGCTTGGCTGTCAGGGGGCCGGGCTATGGCTACACCTTC	CASSLAVRGPGYGYTF
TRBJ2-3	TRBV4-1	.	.	TGCGCCAGCAGCCTCCGGGGTTTTGGCACAGATACGCAGTATTTT	CASSLRGFGTDTQYF
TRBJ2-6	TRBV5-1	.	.	TGCGCCAGCAGCCCCGACGGGGGAGACTCTGGGGCCAACGTCCTGACTTTC	CASSPDGGDSGANVLTF
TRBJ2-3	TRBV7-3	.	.	TGTGCCAGCAGCCCGCTCCCGCGGGGTACTAGCACAGATACGCAGTATTTT	CASSPLPRGTSTDTQYF
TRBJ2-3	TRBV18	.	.	TGTGCCAGCTCACCACCGCTTCCGAGCACAGATACGCAGTATTTT	CASSPPLPSTDTQYF
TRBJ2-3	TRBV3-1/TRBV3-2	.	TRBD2	TGTGCCAGCAGCCAAGGTCCGGGGGGTCAAGATACGCAGTATTTT	CASSQGPGGQDTQYF
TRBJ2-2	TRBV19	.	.	TGTGCCAGTAGTATAAGGGGGAACACCGGGGAGCTGTTTTTT	CASSIRGNTGELFF